This TCR beta chain came from a study of human CD8 memory T cell subsets. In germline, CDR1 is MRHNA, CDR2 SNTAGT. The CDR3 consists of 15 residues. It was negative magnetic separation that enriched the total CD8+ T cells. Libraries of TCR beta chains were produced by 5' RACE (UMI-labeled). TCRdb processed the 5' RACE reads again and assigns one entry to each CDR3 protein, with no DNA. Recorded for this sample: approximately 4,500 distinct CDR3 sequences. The sequenced sample was CD8+ T cells from PBMCs. The source of this sequence is a human donor in good health. This chain joins TRBV6-4 and TRBJ2-1; as DNA is missing, the TRBD2 call by TCRdb cannot be tested. The CDR3 protein is CATQEREGHGDEQFF.